Detailed here is one TCR beta chain. The target antigen is unknown. Germline V gene sequence: CDR1 SGHNT, CDR2 YENEEA. The CDR3 has 15 residues. V was trimmed by 5 bases and J by 3 bases, leaving 13 bases between them. The data are from a study of T cell repertoires in cytomegalovirus infection. Findings of the study overall: The study identified carriers of CMV plus the relevant HLA from cumulative public TCR beta family frequency.

TCRdb used MiXCR to reprocess the reads, holding one entry per CDR3 protein. The repertoire includes fewer than 950,000 distinct CDR3 sequences, around a third of them detected once, and 9.5% to 15% sits in the top ten. The chain employs TRBV11-3 and TRBJ2-2; a weak D match, TRBD2 (6 bases). The receptor was derived from a human donor in good health (CMV status not recorded). Some clones in this sample may be carry-over from other donors' samples. The starting material was cultured CD8+ T cells from PBMCs, obtained from culture after CMV antigen stimulation. Here the CDR3 reads CASSGSGTYTGELFF. The DNA for the CDR3 is TGTGCCAGCAGCGGCTCGGGGACTTACACCGGGGAGCTGTTTTTT.